This TCR beta chain is from a study of beta chain features in type 1 diabetes. Expressed TCRB transcripts were sequenced after all isolated RNA was converted to cDNA. The method was immunoSEQ multiplex PCR; TCRdb's version includes in-frame clones alone and lacks a portion of them. Of some 900,000 clones listed, roughly 15% are singletons. This CDR3 comprises 14 residues. V was trimmed by 0 bases and J by 5 bases, leaving 9 bases between them. From germline, CDR1 is SGHTS and CDR2 YDEGEE. The TCR originated in a woman aged 18-29 years in good health. Sequenced: naive CD4+ T cells from blood. The rearrangement links TRBV5-8 to TRBJ2-1, with D unclear. The CDR3 sequence: CASSLGSAHNEQFF. CDR3 bases: TGTGCCAGCAGCTTGGGGTCAGCCCACAATGAGCAGTTCTTC.